This T cell receptor (beta chain) was retrieved from a study of blood T cell repertoires in COVID-19. Overall study context: Whether acute or convalescent, the COVID-19 samples came from the United States, Italy and Spain.

V was trimmed by 5 bases and J by 6 bases, leaving 19 bases between them. The germline V gene encodes CDR1 SGHNT and CDR2 YYREEE (reference sequence). CDR3 length: 15 residues. Sequencing was performed with immunoSEQ multiplex PCR; in TCRdb, only in-frame clones are kept and a portion is missing. The table records about 300,000 clones, roughly nine tenths of them present only once. This TCR derives from a woman in her thirties with COVID-19, enrolled during active disease. The rearrangement joins TRBV5-4 to TRBJ2-3; the D gene is possibly TRBD2 (7 bases). Source material: peripheral blood. The CDR3 reads CASRGAAGAGDTQYF. The CDR3 nucleotides are TGTGCCAGCAGGGGAGCGGCGGGGGCGGGGGATACGCAGTATTTT.